This T cell receptor beta chain comes out of a study of type 1 regulatory T cells (dated by TCRdb to 2020 to 2022). Study-level background: The study characterized an in vitro protocol that generated a Tr1-enriched, alloantigen-specific CD4 T cell product named T-allo10. T-allo10 was under clinical evaluation in patients with hematological malignancies receiving allogeneic hematopoietic stem cell transplantation.

The CDR3 runs 13 amino acids, cysteine and phenylalanine included. Only the CDR3 portion is preserved as DNA: 39 bases, with reading frame beginning at the first base. V is clipped by 9 bases and J by 0 bases, and the sequence between their germline boundaries is 9 bases long. From the germline V gene, CDR1 is MDHEN and CDR2 is SYDVKM. Overall study results and their limits: A more restricted TCR repertoire was observed in Tr1 cells than in non-Tr1 cells, and this restriction was interpreted in the study as alloantigen-induced clonal expansion.

This clonotype was counted a few times. No antigen is known for it. No much larger clone exists at a distance of one base, and base qualities are not known. The instrument was an Illumina MiSeq. The public sequencing data were trimmed at Q25 with fastp and processed into clonotypes with MiXCR by TCRdb, which kept only in-frame beta chains. Every distinct CDR3 protein forms one entry, paired with its most common genes and DNA. The sample contains 60,000 to 70,000 distinct CDR3 sequences, roughly half of them found a single time. About 2% of the sample is in the top ten clones. The sequencing sample was made of cultured non-Tr1 T cells, either the whole culture or a sorted T cell fraction (not recorded which). The cell subset or site label of this sample denotes: non-Tr1 population from the T-allo10 product. This clonotype was obtained from a human donor in good health. Recombination joined TRBV28 with TRBJ1-3; the D segment could be TRBD1, given 5 matching bases. This receptor has the CDR3 CASKTGSGNTIYF. The DNA reads TGTGCCAGTAAAACAGGCTCTGGAAACACCATATATTTT. Outside the CDR3, residues come from the reference TRBV28 and TRBJ1-3 proteins, so the full variable domain is: DVKVTQSSRYLVKRTGEKVFLECVQDMDHENMFWYRQDPGLGLRLIYFSYDVKMKEKGDIPEGYSVSREKKERFSLILESASTNQTSMYLCASKTGSGNTIYFGEGSWLTVV.